This TCR beta chain was observed in a study of cytomegalovirus exposure and HLA in healthy donors. Trimming took 6 bases from V and 7 from J; bases not matched to a gene: 8. CDR1 and CDR2 from the germline V gene are MDHEN and SYDVKM. This CDR3 region has 13 residues. Vbeta (60) and Jbeta (13) primers were used in the PCR. Clones were read by immunoSEQ multiplex PCR, and TCRdb kept only the in-frame ones, dropping some. The sample gives about 61,000 clones, more than 70% of which show up once; approximately 1.6% is in the top ten. This TCR was sampled from a young man in good health and CMV-seropositive. The chain couples TRBV28 to TRBJ2-7, with 8 bases aligning to TRBD2. Specimen: PBMCs. This CDR3 is CASSAGGRGEQYF. The CDR3 DNA reads as TGTGCCAGCAGCGCGGGAGGCCGTGGGGAGCAGTACTTC.